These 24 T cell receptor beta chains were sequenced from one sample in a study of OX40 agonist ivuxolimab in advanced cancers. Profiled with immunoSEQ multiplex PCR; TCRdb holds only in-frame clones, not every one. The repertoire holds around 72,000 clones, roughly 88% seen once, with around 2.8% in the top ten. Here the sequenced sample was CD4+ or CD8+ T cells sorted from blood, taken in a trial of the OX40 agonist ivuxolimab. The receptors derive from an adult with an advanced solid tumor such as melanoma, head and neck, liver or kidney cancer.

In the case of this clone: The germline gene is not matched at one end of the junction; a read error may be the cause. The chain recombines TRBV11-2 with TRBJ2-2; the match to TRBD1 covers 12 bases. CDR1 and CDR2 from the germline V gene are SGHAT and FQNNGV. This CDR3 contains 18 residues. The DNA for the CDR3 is TGTGCCAGCACCTCACGAGGGACAGGGGGCGCGAATACCGGGGAGCTGTTTTTT. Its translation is CASTSRGTGGANTGELFF. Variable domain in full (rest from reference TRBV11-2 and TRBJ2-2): EAGVAQSPRYKIIEKRQSVAFWCNPISGHATLYWYQQILGQGPKLLIQFQNNGVVDDSQLPKDRFSAERLKGVDSTLKIQPAKLEDSAVYLCASTSRGTGGANTGELFFGEGSRLTVL.

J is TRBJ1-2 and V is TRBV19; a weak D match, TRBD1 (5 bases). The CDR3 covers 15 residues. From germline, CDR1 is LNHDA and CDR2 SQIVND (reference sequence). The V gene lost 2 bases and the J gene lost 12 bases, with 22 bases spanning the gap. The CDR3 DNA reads TGTGCCAGTAGTATAAGCGACAGAACCTCCGATAGGGACACCTTC. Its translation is CASSISDRTSDRDTF. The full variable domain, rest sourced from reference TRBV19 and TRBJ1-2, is DGGITQSPKYLFRKEGQNVTLSCEQNLNHDAMYWYRQDPGQGLRLIYYSQIVNDFQKGDIAEGYSVSREKKESFPLTVTSAQKNPTAFYLCASSISDRTSDRDTFGSGTRLTVV.

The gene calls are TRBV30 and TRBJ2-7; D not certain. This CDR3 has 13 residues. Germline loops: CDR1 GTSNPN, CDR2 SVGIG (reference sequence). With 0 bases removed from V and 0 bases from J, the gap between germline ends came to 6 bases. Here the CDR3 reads CAWSVRVSYEQYF. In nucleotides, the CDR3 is TGTGCCTGGAGTGTACGGGTCTCCTACGAGCAGTACTTC.

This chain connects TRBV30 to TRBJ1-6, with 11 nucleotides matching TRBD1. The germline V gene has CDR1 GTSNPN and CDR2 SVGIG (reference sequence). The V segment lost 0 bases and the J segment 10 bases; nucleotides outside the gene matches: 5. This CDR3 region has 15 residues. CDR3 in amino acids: CAWSVVGTGGSPLHF. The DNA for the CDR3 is TGTGCCTGGAGTGTGGTGGGGACAGGGGGATCACCCCTCCACTTT.

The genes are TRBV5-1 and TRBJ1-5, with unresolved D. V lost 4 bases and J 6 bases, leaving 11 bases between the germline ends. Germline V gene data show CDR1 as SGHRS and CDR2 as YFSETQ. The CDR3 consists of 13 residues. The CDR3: CASSPVGSQPQHF. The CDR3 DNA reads TGCGCCAGCAGCCCCGTAGGATCTCAGCCCCAGCATTTT. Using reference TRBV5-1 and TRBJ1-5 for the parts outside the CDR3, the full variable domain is KAGVTQTPRYLIKTRGQQVTLSCSPISGHRSVSWYQQTPGQGLQFLFEYFSETQRNKGNFPGRFSGRQFSNSRSEMNVSTLELGDSALYLCASSPVGSQPQHFGDGTRLSIL.

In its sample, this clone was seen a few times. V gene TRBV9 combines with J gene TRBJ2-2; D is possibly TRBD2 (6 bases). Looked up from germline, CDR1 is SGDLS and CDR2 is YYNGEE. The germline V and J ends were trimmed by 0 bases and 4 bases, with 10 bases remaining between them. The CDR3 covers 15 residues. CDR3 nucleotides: TGTGCCAGCAGCGTAGGGCTAGCGTCCACCGGGGAGCTGTTTTTT. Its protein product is CASSVGLASTGELFF.

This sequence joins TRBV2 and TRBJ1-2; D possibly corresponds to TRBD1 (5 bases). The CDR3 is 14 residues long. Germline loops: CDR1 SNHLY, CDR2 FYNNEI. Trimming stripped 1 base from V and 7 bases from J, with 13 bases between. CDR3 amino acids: CASSEGRGTGGYTF. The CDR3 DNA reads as TGTGCCAGCAGTGAAGGTCGGGGGACGGGTGGCTACACCTTC. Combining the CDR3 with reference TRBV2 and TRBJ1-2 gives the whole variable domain EPEVTQTPSHQVTQMGQEVILRCVPISNHLYFYWYRQILGQKVEFLVSFYNNEISEKSEIFDDQFSVERPDGSNFTLKIRSTKLEDSAMYFCASSEGRGTGGYTFGSGTRLTVV.

CDR3 DNA sequence: TGTGCCATCACCCCACTAGCGGGGGGGCGGGTCAATGAGCAGTTCTTC. Its translation is CAITPLAGGRVNEQFF. The chain has TRBV10-3 and TRBJ2-1; 13 bases agree with TRBD2. The CDR3 length is 16 residues. The germline V gene has CDR1 ENHRY and CDR2 SYGVKD. With V trimmed by 7 bases and J by 6 bases, 9 bases remained unmatched.

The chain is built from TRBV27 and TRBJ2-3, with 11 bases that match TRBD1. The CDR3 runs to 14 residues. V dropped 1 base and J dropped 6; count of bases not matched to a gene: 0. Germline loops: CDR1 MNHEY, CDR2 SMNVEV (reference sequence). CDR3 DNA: TGTGCCAGCAGTTTATGGGACAGGGGGGATACGCAGTATTTT. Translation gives CASSLWDRGDTQYF.

CDR3 sequence reads: CASSLDRAGAELFF. The CDR3 nucleotides read TGTGCCAGCAGCTTAGATCGGGCAGGGGCGGAACTGTTTTTT. The genes are TRBV11-3 and TRBJ1-4; D may be TRBD1 (6 bases). Germline V lookup: CDR1 SGHNT, CDR2 YENEEA. Trimming stripped 0 bases from V and 12 bases from J, with 14 bases between. The CDR3 is made up of 14 amino acids.

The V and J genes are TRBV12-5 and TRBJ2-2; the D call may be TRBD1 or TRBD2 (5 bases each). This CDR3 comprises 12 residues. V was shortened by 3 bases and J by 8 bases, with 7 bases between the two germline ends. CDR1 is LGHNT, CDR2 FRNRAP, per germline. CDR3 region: CASGFGGGELFF. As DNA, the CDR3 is TGTGCTAGTGGTTTTGGGGGTGGGGAGCTGTTTTTT.

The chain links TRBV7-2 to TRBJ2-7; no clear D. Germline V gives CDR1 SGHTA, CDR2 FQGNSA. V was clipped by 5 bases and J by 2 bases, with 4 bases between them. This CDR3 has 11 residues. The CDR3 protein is CASSTTYEQYF. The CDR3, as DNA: TGTGCCAGCAGCACCACCTACGAGCAGTACTTC.

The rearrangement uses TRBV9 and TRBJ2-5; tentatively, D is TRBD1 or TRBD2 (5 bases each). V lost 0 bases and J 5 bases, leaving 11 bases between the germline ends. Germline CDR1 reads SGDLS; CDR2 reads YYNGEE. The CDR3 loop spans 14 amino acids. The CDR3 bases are TGTGCCAGCAGCGTAGAGGTGGGGGTTGAGACCCAGTACTTC. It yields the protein CASSVEVGVETQYF.

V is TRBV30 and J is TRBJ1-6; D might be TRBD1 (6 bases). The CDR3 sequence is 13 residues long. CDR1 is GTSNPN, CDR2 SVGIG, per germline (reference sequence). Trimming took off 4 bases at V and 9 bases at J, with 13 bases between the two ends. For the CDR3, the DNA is TGTGCCTGGACAATGGGGGGGCCTTCACCCCTCCACTTT. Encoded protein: CAWTMGGPSPLHF.

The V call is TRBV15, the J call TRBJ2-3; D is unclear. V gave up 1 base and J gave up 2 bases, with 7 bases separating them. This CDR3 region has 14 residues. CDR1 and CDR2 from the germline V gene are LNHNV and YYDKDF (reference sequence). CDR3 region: CATSRGESTDTQYF. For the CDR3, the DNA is TGTGCCACCAGCAGAGGCGAGTCCACAGATACGCAGTATTTT.

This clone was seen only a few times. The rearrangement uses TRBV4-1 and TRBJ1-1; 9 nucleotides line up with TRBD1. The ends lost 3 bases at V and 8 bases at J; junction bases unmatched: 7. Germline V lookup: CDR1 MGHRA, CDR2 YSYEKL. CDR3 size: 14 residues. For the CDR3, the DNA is TGCGCCAGCAGCCAGGCTAGACAGGGGGGCGAAGCTTTCTTT. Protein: CASSQARQGGEAFF.

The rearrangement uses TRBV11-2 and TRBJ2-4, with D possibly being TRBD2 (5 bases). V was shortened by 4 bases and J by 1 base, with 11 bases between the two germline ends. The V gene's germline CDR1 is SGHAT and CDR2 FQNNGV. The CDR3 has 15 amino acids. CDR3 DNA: TGTGCCAGCAGCTCCCTAGGCGGGGCCAAAAACATTCAGTACTTC. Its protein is CASSSLGGAKNIQYF.

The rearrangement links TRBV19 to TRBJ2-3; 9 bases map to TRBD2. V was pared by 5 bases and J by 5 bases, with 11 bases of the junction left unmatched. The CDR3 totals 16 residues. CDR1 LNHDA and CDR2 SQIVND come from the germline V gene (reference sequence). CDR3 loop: CASSPLGAGGRDTQYF. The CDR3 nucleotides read TGTGCCAGTAGTCCCTTGGGAGCGGGAGGTAGAGATACGCAGTATTTT.

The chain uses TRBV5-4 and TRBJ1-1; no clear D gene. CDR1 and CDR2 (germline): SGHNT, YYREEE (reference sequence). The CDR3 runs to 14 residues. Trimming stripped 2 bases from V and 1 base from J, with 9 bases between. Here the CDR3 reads CASSLGAGNTEAFF. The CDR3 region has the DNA TGTGCCAGCAGCTTAGGTGCGGGGAACACTGAAGCTTTCTTT.

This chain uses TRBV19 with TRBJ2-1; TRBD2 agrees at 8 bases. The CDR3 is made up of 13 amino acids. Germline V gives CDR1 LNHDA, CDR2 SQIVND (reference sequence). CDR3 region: CATGRGGYNEQFF. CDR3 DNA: TGTGCGACCGGGAGGGGGGGGTATAATGAGCAGTTCTTC.

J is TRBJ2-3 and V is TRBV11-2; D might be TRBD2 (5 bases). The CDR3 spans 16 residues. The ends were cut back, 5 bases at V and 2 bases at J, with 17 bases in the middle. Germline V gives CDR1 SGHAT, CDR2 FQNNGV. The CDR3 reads CASSHHTGTLTDTQYF. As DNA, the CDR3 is TGTGCCAGCAGCCATCACACGGGAACCCTCACAGATACGCAGTATTTT.

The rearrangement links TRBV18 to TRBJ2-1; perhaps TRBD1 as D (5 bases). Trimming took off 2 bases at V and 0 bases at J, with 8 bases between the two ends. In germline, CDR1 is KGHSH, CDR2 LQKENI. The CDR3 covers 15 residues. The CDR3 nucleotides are TGTGCCAGCTCACCAGGGGCCAGCTCCTACAATGAGCAGTTCTTC. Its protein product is CASSPGASSYNEQFF.

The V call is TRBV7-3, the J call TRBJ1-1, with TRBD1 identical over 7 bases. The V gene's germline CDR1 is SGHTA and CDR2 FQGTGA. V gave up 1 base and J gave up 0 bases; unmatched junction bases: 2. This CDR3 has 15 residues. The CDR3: CASSLMGQLNTEAFF. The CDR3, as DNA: TGTGCCAGCAGCTTAATGGGACAGTTGAACACTGAAGCTTTCTTT.

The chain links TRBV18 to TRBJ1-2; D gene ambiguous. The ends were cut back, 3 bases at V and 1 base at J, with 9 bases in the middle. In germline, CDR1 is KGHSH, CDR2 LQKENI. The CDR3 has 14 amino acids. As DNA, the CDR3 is TGTGCCAGCTCACCTTCGACGAGTAACTATGGCTACACCTTC. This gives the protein CASSPSTSNYGYTF. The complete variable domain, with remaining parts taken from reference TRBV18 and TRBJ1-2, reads NAGVMQNPRHLVRRRGQEARLRCSPMKGHSHVYWYRQLPEEGLKFMVYLQKENIIDESGMPKERFSAEFPKEGPSILRIQQVVRGDSAAYFCASSPSTSNYGYTFGSGTRLTVV.